This T cell receptor (beta chain) originates from a study of human T cells and chemical hapten exposure. The CDR3 contains 15 residues. Trimming at V came to 5 bases and at J to 1 base, leaving 3 bases not matched to a gene. The germline V gene encodes CDR1 SGHTA and CDR2 FQGNSA. Using its own MiXCR run on the RACE reads, TCRdb lists one record per CDR3 protein. The table records over 130,000 distinct CDR3 sequences, 12% of them present only once. At least ten counts were recorded for this clonotype. As yet, its antigen is unknown. Whole-study findings and limits: Expanded TCRs created a significantly greater count of big CDR3 similarity clusters than controls did.

Time point given: patch test 2, 6 weeks after DPC sensitization. Treatment reported: therapeutic diphenylcyclopropenone sensitization with weekly scalp DPC. This TCR came from a woman aged 50 to 65 with alopecia areata. Some clones in this sample may be carry-over from other donors' samples. The sample was whole blood, taken in connection with sensitization to the hapten diphenylcyclopropenone (DPC). The chain combines TRBV7-2 with TRBJ2-2, with 8 bases fitting TRBD2. In DNA, the CDR3 is TGTGCCAGCAGCCCCACTAGCGGGAACACCGGGGAGCTGTTTTTT. Its translation is CASSPTSGNTGELFF.